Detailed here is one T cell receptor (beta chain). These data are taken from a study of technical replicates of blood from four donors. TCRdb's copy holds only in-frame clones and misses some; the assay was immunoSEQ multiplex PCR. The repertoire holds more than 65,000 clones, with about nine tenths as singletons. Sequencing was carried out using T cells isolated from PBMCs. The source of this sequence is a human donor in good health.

This CDR3 reads CASSSPTGSYEQYF. DNA of the CDR3: TGTGCCAGCAGCTCCCCTACGGGGAGCTACGAGCAGTACTTC. This rearrangement joins TRBV7-9 to TRBJ2-7, with D possibly matching TRBD2 (5 bases). Trimming shortened V by 4 bases and J by 3 bases, and 13 bases separated the two germline ends. The CDR3 spans 14 residues. Germline V gives CDR1 SEHNR, CDR2 FQNEAQ (reference sequence).